The clone carrying this T cell receptor beta chain was detected only a few times. These data originate in a study of OX40 agonist ivuxolimab in advanced cancers. Study information: Three patients got partial responses; one had hepatocellular carcinoma and two had cutaneous melanoma.

Germline values: CDR1 SGHKS, CDR2 YYEKEE (reference sequence). There are 13 residues in the CDR3. Deletions cut 0 bases from V and 1 base from J, with 5 bases between. Only in-frame clones appear in the TCRdb table, and some are missing; sequencing was by immunoSEQ multiplex PCR. The sample yields some 28,000 clones, more than 75% seen once. The rearrangement uses TRBV5-5 and TRBJ2-7; D call uncertain. This receptor was identified in an adult with an advanced solid tumor such as melanoma, head and neck, liver or kidney cancer. Sample: CD4+ or CD8+ T cells sorted from blood, taken in a trial of the OX40 agonist ivuxolimab. This CDR3 is CASSLDGSYEQYF. The CDR3 nucleotides read TGTGCCAGCAGCTTGGACGGGTCCTACGAGCAGTACTTC.